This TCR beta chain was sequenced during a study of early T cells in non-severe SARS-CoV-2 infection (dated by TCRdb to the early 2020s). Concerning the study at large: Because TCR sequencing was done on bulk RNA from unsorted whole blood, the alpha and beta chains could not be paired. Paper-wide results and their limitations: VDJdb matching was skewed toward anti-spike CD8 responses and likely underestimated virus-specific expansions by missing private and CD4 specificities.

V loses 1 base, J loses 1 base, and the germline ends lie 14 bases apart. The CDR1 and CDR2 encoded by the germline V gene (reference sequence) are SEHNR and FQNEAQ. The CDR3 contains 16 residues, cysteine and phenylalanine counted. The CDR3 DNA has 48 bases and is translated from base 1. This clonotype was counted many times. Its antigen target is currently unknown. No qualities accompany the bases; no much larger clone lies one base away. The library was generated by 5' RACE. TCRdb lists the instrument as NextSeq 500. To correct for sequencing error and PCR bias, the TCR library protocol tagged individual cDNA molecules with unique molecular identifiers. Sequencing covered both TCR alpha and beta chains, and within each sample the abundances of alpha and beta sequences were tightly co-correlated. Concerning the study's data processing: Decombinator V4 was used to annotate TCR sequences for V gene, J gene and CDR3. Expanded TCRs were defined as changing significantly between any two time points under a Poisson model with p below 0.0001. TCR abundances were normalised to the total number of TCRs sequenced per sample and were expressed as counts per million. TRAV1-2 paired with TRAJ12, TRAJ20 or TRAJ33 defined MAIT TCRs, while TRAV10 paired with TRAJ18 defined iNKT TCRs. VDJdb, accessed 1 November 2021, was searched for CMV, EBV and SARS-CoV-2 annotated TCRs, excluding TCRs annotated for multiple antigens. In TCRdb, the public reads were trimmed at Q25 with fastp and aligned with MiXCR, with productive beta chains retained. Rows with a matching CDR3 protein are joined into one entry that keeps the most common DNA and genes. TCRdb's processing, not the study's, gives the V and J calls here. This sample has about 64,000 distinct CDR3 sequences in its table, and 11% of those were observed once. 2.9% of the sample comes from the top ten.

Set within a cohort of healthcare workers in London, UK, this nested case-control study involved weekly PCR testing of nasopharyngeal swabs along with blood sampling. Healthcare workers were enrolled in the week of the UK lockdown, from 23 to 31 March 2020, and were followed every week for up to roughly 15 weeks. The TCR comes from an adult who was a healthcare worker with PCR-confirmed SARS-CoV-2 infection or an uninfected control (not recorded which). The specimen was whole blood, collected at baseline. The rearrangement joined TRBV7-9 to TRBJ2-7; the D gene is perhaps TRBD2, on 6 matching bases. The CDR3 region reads CASSLVRAGSSYEQYF. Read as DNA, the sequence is TGTGCCAGCAGCTTAGTCCGGGCGGGGTCGTCCTACGAGCAGTACTTC.